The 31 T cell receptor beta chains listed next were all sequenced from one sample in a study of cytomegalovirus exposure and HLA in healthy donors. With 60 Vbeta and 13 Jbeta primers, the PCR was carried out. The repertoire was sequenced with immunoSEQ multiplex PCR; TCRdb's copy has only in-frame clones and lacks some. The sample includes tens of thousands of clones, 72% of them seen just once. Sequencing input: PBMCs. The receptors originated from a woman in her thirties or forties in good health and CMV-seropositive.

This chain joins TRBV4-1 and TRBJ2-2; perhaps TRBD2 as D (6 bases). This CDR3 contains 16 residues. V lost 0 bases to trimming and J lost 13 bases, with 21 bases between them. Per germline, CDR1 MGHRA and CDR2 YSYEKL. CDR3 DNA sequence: TGCGCCAGCAGCCAAGATGCACTAGCCCGGGGGTATGGGCTGTTTTTT. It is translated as CASSQDALARGYGLFF.

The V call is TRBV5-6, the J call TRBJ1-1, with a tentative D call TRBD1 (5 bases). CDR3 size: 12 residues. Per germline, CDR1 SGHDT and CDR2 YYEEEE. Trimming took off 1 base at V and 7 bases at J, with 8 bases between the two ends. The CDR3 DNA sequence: TGTGCCAGCAGCTTGTCAGGGTTTGAAGCTTTCTTT. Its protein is CASSLSGFEAFF.

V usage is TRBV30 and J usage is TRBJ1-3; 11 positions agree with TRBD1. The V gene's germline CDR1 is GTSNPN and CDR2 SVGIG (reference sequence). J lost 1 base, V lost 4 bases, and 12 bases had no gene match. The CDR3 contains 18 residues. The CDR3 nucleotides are TGTGCCTGGAAGTTGGACAGGGGGCTCGCGCGGTCTGGAAACACCATATATTTT. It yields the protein CAWKLDRGLARSGNTIYF.

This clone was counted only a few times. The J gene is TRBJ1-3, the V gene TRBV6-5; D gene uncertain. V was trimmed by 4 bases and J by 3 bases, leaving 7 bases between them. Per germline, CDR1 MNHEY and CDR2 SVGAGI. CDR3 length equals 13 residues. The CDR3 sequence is CASSLDFGNTIYF. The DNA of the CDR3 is TGTGCCAGCAGTTTGGACTTTGGAAACACCATATATTTT.

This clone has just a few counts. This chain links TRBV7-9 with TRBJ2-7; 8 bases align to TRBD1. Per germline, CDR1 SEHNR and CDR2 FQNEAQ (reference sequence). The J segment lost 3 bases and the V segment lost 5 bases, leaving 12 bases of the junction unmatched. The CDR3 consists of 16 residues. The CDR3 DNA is TGTGCCAGCAGCCATGACCCCGGGACAGGTGACTACGAGCAGTACTTC. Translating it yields CASSHDPGTGDYEQYF.

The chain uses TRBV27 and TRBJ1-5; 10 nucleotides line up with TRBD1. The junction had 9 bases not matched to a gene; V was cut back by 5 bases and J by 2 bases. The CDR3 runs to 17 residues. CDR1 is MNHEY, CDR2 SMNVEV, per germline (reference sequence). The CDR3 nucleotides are TGTGCCAGCAGTGCCGGGACAGGGGCTTGGGGCAATCAGCCCCAGCATTTT. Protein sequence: CASSAGTGAWGNQPQHF.

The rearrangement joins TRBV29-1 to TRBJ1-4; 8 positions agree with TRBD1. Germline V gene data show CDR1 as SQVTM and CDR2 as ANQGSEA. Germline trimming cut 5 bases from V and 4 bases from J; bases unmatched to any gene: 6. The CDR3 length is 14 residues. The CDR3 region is CSVRDRGDNEKLFF. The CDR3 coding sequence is TGCAGCGTTAGAGACAGGGGCGATAATGAAAAACTGTTTTTT.

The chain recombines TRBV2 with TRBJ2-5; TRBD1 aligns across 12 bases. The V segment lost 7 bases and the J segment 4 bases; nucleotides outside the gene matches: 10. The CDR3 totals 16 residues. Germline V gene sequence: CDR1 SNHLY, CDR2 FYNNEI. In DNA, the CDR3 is TGTGCCAGCAAGTTCCGGGACAGGGGGCTGGGAGAGACCCAGTACTTC. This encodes CASKFRDRGLGETQYF.

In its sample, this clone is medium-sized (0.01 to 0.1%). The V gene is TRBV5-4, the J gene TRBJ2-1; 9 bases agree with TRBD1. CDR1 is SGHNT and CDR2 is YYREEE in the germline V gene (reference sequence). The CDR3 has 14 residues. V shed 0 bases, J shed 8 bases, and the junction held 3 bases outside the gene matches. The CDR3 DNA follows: TGTGCCAGCAGCTTGGCGGGACAGGGAGATGAGCAGTTCTTC. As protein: CASSLAGQGDEQFF.

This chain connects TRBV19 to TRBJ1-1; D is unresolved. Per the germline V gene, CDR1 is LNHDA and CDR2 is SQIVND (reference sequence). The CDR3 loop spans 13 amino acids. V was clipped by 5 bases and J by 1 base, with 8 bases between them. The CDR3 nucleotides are TGTGCCAGTAGTGAACAGAGGAACACTGAAGCTTTCTTT. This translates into CASSEQRNTEAFF.

CDR3: CSLREGGTDTQYF. Here the CDR3 DNA reads TGCAGCCTGAGGGAGGGGGGCACAGATACGCAGTATTTT. V and J are TRBV29-1 and TRBJ2-3; maybe TRBD2 (7 bases). V was shortened by 8 bases and J by 1 base, with 13 bases between the two germline ends. This CDR3 region has 13 residues. Germline assignment: CDR1 SQVTM and CDR2 ANQGSEA.

The CDR3 DNA reads TGTGCCGGCAACAGGGACAACATGAACACTGAAGCTTTCTTT. Its translation is CAGNRDNMNTEAFF. The chain has TRBV5-4 and TRBJ1-1, with D possibly matching TRBD1 (6 bases). The V end lost 10 bases, the J end lost 0 bases, and 16 bases lay between the germline ends. This CDR3 region has 14 residues. Germline CDR1 reads SGHNT; CDR2 reads YYREEE (reference sequence).

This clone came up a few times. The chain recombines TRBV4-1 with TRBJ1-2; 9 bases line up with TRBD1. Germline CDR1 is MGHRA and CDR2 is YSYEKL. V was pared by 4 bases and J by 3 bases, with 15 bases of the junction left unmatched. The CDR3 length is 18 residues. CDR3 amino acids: CASSRRTGESSRDYGYTF. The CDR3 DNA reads TGCGCCAGCAGCCGTAGGACAGGGGAATCGTCGCGTGACTATGGCTACACCTTC.

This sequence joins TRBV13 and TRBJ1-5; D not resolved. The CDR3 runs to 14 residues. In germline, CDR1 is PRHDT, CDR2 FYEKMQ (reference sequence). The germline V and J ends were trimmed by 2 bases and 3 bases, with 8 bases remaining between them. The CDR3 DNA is TGTGCCAGCAGCTTACGAGGGAACAATCAGCCCCAGCATTTT. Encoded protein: CASSLRGNNQPQHF.

The CDR3 region has the DNA TGTGCCAGCAGCTTAGATGGACTAGCGGGGGGGACCCAGTACTTC. It specifies CASSLDGLAGGTQYF. V and J are TRBV7-3 and TRBJ2-5; 14 nucleotides match TRBD2. The length of the CDR3 is 15 residues. Germline V gene lookup returns CDR1 SGHTA and CDR2 FQGTGA. V lost 2 bases to trimming and J lost 7 bases; unmatched junction nucleotides: 3.

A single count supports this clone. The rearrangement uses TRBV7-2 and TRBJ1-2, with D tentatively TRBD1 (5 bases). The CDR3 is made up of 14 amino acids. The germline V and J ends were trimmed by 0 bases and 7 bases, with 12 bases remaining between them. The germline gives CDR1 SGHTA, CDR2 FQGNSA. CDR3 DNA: TGTGCCAGCAGCTTAGCGTGGGGCGGGGCTGGCTACACCTTC. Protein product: CASSLAWGGAGYTF.

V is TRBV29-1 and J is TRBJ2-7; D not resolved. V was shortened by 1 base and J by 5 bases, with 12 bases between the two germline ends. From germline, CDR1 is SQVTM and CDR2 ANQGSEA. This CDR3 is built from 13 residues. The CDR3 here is CSVEVRSGNEQYF. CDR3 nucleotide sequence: TGCAGCGTTGAAGTCAGGTCAGGCAACGAGCAGTACTTC.

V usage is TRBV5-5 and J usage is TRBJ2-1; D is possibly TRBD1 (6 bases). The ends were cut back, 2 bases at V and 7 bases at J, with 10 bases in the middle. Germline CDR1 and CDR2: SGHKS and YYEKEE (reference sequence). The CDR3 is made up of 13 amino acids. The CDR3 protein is CASSLDRPNEQFF. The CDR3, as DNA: TGTGCCAGCAGCTTAGACAGGCCGAATGAGCAGTTCTTC.

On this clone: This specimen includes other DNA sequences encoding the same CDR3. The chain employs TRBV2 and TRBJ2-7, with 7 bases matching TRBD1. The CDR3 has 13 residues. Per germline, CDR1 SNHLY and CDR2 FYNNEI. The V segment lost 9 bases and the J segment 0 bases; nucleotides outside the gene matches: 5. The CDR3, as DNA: TGTGCCAGTTCGGGACAGCCCTCCTACGAGCAGTACTTC. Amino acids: CASSGQPSYEQYF.

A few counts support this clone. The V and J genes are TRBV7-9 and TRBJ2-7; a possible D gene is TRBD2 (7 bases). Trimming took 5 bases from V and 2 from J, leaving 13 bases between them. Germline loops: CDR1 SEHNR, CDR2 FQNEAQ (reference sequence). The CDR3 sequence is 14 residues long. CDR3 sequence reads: CASSSGGGAYEQYF. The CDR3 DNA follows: TGTGCCAGCAGCAGCGGAGGGGGGGCCTACGAGCAGTACTTC.

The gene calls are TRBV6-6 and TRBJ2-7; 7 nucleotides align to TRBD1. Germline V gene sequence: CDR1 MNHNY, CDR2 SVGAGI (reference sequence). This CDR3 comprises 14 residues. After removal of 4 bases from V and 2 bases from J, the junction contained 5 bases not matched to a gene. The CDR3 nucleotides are TGTGCCAGCAGTTCCGACAGGGTCCCCTACGAGCAGTACTTC. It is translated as CASSSDRVPYEQYF.

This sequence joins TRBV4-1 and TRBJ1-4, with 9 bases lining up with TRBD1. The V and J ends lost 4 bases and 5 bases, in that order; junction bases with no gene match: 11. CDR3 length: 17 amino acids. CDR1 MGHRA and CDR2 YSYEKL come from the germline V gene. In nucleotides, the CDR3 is TGCGCCAGCAGCCTCGGGACAGGGCAGCGGGAAAATGAAAAACTGTTTTTT. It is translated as CASSLGTGQRENEKLFF.

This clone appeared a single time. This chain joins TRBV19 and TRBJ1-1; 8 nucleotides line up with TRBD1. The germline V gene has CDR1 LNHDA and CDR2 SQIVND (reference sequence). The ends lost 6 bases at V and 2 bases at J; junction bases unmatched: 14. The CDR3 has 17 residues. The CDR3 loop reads CASRSGTGYSNNTEAFF. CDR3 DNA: TGTGCCAGTAGGTCCGGGACAGGCTACTCTAACAACACTGAAGCTTTCTTT.

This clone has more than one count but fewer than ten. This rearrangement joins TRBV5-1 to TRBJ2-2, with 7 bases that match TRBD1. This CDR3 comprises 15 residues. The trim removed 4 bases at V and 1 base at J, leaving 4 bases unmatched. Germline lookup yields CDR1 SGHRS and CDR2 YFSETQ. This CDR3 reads CASSPGQLNTGELFF. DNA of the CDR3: TGCGCCAGCAGCCCGGGACAGTTGAACACCGGGGAGCTGTTTTTT.

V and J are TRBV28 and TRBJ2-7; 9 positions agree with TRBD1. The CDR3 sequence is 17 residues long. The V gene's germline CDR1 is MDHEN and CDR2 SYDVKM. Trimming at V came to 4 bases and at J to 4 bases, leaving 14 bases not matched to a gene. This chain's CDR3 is CASSSKLQGAVRYEQYF. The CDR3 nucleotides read TGTGCCAGCAGTTCCAAATTACAGGGGGCAGTTCGTTACGAGCAGTACTTC.

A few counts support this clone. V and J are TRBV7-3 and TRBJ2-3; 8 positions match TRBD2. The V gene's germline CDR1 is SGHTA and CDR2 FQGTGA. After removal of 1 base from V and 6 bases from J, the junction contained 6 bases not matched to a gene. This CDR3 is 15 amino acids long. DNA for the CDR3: TGTGCCAGCAGCTTAAACGCGGGGGGCCGGGATACGCAGTATTTT. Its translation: CASSLNAGGRDTQYF.

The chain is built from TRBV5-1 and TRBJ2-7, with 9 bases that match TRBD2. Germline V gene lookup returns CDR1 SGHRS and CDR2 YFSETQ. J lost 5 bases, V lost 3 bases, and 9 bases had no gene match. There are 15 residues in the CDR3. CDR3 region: CASSWAGLARDEQYF. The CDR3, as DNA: TGCGCCAGCAGCTGGGCGGGACTAGCACGAGACGAGCAGTACTTC.

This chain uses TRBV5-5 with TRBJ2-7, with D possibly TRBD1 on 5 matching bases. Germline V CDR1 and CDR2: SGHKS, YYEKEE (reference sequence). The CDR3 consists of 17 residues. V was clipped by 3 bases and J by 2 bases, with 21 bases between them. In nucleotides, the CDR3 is TGTGCCAGCAGCTATATTCTGGACGGGCAGGGCGCCTACGAGCAGTACTTC. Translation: CASSYILDGQGAYEQYF.

The CDR3 region has the DNA TGCGCCAGCAGTGGTTTTCTATTAGCGACAGAGACCCAGTACTTC. Its protein is CASSGFLLATETQYF. The chain recombines TRBV5-1 with TRBJ2-5, with TRBD2 as a possible D gene (5 bases). Germline CDR1 is SGHRS and CDR2 is YFSETQ. Trimming left V 5 bases short and J 4 bases short, with 18 bases between. The CDR3 sequence is 15 residues long.

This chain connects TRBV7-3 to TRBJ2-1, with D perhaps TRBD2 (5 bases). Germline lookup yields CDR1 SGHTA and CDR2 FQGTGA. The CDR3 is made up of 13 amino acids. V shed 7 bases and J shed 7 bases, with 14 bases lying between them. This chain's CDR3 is CASKAGDGNEQFF. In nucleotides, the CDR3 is TGTGCCAGCAAGGCCGGGGATGGAAATGAGCAGTTCTTC.

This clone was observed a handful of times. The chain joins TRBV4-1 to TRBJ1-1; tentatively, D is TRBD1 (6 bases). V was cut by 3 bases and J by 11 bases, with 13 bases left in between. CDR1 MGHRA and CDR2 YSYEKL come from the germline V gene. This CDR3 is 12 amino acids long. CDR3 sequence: CASSQSGARAFF. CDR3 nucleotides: TGCGCCAGCAGCCAGTCAGGGGCTCGGGCTTTCTTT.